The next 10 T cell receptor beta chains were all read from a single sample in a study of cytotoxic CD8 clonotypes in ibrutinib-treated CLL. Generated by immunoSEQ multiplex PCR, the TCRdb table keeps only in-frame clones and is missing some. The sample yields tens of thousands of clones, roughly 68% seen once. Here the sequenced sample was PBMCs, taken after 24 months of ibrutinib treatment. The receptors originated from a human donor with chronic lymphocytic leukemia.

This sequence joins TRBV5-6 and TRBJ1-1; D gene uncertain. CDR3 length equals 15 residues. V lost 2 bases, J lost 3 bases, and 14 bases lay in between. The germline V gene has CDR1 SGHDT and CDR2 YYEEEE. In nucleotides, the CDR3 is TGTGCCAGCAGCTTTGAACCAGCCCATGACACTGAAGCTTTCTTT. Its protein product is CASSFEPAHDTEAFF.

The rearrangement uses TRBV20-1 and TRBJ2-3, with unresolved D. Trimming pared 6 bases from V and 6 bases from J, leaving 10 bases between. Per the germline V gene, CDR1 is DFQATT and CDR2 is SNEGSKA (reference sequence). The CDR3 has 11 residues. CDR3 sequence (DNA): TGCAGTGCGGGCGTTTGGGATACGCAGTATTTT. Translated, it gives CSAGVWDTQYF.

CDR3: CASSIGQMYSNQPQHF. The CDR3 DNA is TGTGCCAGTAGTATTGGACAGATGTATAGCAATCAGCCCCAGCATTTT. The rearrangement uses TRBV19 and TRBJ1-5; possibly TRBD1 for D (6 bases). Between the trimmed V and J ends, which lost 3 bases and 0 bases, there was a span of 12 bases. This CDR3 comprises 16 residues. Germline V CDR1 and CDR2: LNHDA, SQIVND (reference sequence). Together with reference TRBV19 and TRBJ1-5, the CDR3 gives the full variable domain: DGGITQSPKYLFRKEGQNVTLSCEQNLNHDAMYWYRQDPGQGLRLIYYSQIVNDFQKGDIAEGYSVSREKKESFPLTVTSAQKNPTAFYLCASSIGQMYSNQPQHFGDGTRLSIL.

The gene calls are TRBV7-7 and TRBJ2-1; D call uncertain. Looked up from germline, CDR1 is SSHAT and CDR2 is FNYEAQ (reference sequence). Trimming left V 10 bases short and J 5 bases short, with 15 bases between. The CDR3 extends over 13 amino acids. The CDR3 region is CATSRSPNNEQFF. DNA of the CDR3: TGTGCCACCAGTAGGTCCCCTAACAATGAGCAGTTCTTC.

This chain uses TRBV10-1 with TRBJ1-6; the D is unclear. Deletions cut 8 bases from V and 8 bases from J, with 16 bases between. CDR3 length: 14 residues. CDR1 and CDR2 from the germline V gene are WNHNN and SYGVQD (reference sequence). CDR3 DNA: TGCGCCAGCGCGCCCGGTGCGGGCGATTCACCCCTCCACTTT. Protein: CASAPGAGDSPLHF.

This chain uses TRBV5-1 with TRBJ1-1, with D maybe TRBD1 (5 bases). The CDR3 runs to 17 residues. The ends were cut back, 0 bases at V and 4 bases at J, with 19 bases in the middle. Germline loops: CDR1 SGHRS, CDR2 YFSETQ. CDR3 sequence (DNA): TGCGCCAGCAGCTTGGAGGGTGTAGGGGCAGCCAGCACTGAAGCTTTCTTT. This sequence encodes CASSLEGVGAASTEAFF. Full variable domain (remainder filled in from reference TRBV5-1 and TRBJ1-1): KAGVTQTPRYLIKTRGQQVTLSCSPISGHRSVSWYQQTPGQGLQFLFEYFSETQRNKGNFPGRFSGRQFSNSRSEMNVSTLELGDSALYLCASSLEGVGAASTEAFFGQGTRLTVV.

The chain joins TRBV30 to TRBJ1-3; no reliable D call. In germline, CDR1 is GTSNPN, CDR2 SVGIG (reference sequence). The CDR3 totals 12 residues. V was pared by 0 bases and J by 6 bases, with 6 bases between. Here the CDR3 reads CAWSVSLNTIYF. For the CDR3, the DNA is TGTGCCTGGAGTGTGTCGTTAAACACCATATATTTT.

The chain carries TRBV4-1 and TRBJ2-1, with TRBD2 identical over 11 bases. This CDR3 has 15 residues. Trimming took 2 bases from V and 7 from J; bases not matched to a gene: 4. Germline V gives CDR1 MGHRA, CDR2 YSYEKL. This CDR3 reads CASSQLAGGGNEQFF. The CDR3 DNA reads TGCGCCAGCAGCCAACTAGCGGGGGGAGGAAATGAGCAGTTCTTC.

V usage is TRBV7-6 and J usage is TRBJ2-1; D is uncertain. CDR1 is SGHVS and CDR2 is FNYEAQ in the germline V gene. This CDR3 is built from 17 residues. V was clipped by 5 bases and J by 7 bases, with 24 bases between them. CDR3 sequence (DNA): TGTGCCAGCAGCCCCCAAGACGGATCTTATTCCCCAAATGAGCAGTTCTTC. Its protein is CASSPQDGSYSPNEQFF.

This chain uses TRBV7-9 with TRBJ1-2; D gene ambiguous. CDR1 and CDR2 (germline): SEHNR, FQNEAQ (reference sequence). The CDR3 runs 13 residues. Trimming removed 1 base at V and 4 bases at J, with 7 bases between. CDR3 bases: TGTGCCAGCAGCTTAGAACAGAGCTATGGCTACACCTTC. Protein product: CASSLEQSYGYTF.